The rows below give T cell receptor beta chains drawn from one sample of a study of cytomegalovirus exposure and HLA in healthy donors. Libraries were prepared by immunoSEQ multiplex PCR; TCRdb keeps only in-frame clonotypes and omits some of them. The sample has roughly 140,000 clones; 65% to 80% are singletons. Source material: PBMCs. The source of these receptors is a woman aged 40 to 49 in good health and CMV-seronegative. Each CDR3 is given with its conserved first and last residue. The order of the fields is J gene, D gene, V gene, clone size, CDR3 protein, CDR3 DNA. D genes are given only for firm matches. Clone size is not always given. Where it is, it says once, few, many or a class for expanded clones.

J gene: TRBJ1-1
D gene: TRBD1
V gene: TRBV7-2
clone size: NA
CDR3 protein: CASSARGTGRLRAFF
CDR3 DNA: TGTGCCAGCAGCGCGAGGGGGACAGGGAGATTGAGGGCTTTCTTT

J gene: TRBJ2-7
D gene: NA
V gene: TRBV5-6
clone size: NA
CDR3 protein: CASSLWGLNEQYF
CDR3 DNA: TGTGCCAGCAGCTTGTGGGGGCTAAACGAGCAGTACTTC

J gene: TRBJ1-2
D gene: NA
V gene: TRBV11-2
clone size: NA
CDR3 protein: CASRGQGRMRLSDGYTF
CDR3 DNA: TGTGCCTCCAGAGGTCAGGGTAGGATGAGGCTCTCTGATGGCTACACCTTC

J gene: TRBJ2-1
D gene: TRBD2
V gene: TRBV5-1
clone size: NA
CDR3 protein: CASSVRGSGRGNEQFF
CDR3 DNA: TGCGCCAGCAGCGTCCGGGGAAGCGGGAGGGGGAATGAGCAGTTCTTC

J gene: TRBJ1-1
D gene: TRBD1
V gene: TRBV28
clone size: NA
CDR3 protein: CASTRQGARTEAFF
CDR3 DNA: TGTGCCAGCACCCGACAGGGGGCCCGGACTGAAGCTTTCTTT

J gene: TRBJ1-2
D gene: NA
V gene: TRBV6-1
clone size: NA
CDR3 protein: CASSDGLHYTF
CDR3 DNA: TGTGCCAGCAGTGATGGTTTACACTACACCTTC

J gene: TRBJ1-3
D gene: NA
V gene: TRBV25-1
clone size: NA
CDR3 protein: CASSVSGLGNTIYF
CDR3 DNA: TGTGCCAGCAGTGTTTCAGGGCTTGGAAACACCATATATTTT

J gene: TRBJ2-3
D gene: TRBD2
V gene: TRBV7-9
clone size: NA
CDR3 protein: CSSSLGGGGADTQYF
CDR3 DNA: TGTTCCAGCAGCTTAGGTGGCGGGGGGGCAGATACGCAGTATTTT

J gene: TRBJ1-1
D gene: NA
V gene: TRBV5-5
clone size: few
CDR3 protein: CASSNTGTEAFF
CDR3 DNA: TGTGCCAGCAGCAACACAGGGACTGAAGCTTTCTTT

J gene: TRBJ2-7
D gene: TRBD2
V gene: TRBV29-1
clone size: NA
CDR3 protein: CSVLGGSSYEQYF
CDR3 DNA: TGCAGCGTTTTGGGGGGGAGCTCCTACGAGCAGTACTTC

J gene: TRBJ2-3
D gene: TRBD2
V gene: TRBV6-1
clone size: once
CDR3 protein: CASSELAGATDTQYF
CDR3 DNA: TGTGCCAGCAGTGAGCTAGCGGGAGCCACAGATACGCAGTATTTT

J gene: TRBJ1-6
D gene: TRBD1
V gene: TRBV7-9
clone size: NA
CDR3 protein: CASSSNLQGVTSSPLHF
CDR3 DNA: TGTGCCAGCAGCTCCAACTTACAGGGGGTTACTAGTTCACCCCTCCACTTT

J gene: TRBJ1-4
D gene: TRBD1
V gene: TRBV6-1
clone size: NA
CDR3 protein: CASSADRGRGKLFF
CDR3 DNA: TGTGCCAGCAGTGCGGACAGGGGGCGAGGAAAACTGTTTTTT

J gene: TRBJ1-6
D gene: NA
V gene: TRBV5-6
clone size: few
CDR3 protein: CASSLGGGGDSPLHF
CDR3 DNA: TGTGCCAGCAGCTTGGGCGGGGGAGGGGATTCACCCCTCCACTTT

J gene: TRBJ2-6
D gene: NA
V gene: TRBV18
clone size: NA
CDR3 protein: CASSPGGGQSSGANVLTF
CDR3 DNA: TGTGCCAGCTCACCTGGGGGCGGACAAAGCTCTGGGGCCAACGTCCTGACTTTC

J gene: TRBJ1-2
D gene: TRBD1
V gene: TRBV7-9
clone size: NA
CDR3 protein: CSSSFGTGANYGYTF
CDR3 DNA: TGTTCCAGCAGCTTCGGGACAGGGGCCAACTATGGCTACACCTTC

J gene: TRBJ2-1
D gene: TRBD2
V gene: TRBV18
clone size: NA
CDR3 protein: CASSPWAPGLADNEQFF
CDR3 DNA: TGTGCCAGCTCACCTTGGGCTCCGGGACTAGCGGACAATGAGCAGTTCTTC